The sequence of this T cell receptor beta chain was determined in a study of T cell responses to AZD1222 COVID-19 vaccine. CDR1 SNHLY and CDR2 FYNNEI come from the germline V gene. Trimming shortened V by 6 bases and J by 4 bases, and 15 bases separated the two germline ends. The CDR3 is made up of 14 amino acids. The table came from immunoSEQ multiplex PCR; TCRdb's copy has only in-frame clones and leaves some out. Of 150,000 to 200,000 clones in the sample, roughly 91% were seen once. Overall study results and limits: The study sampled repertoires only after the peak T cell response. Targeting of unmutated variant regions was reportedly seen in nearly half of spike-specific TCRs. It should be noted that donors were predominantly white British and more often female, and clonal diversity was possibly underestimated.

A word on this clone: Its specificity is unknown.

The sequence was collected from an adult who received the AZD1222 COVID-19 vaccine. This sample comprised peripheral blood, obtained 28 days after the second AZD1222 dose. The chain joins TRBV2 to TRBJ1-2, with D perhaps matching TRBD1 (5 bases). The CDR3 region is CASSSSREVYGYTF. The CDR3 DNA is TGTGCCAGCAGCAGTAGCAGGGAGGTCTATGGCTACACCTTC.